This T cell receptor beta chain was profiled in a study of OX40 agonist ivuxolimab in advanced cancers. Describing the broader study: Ivuxolimab was a fully human IgG2 agonistic monoclonal antibody targeting the costimulatory receptor OX40 (CD134). The point of sequencing TCRbeta in the periphery was to test whether ivuxolimab changed TCR sequence diversity and drove clonal T-cell expansion. Partial responses occurred in three dose-escalation patients: two with cutaneous melanoma and one with hepatocellular carcinoma. The monotherapy dose-escalation portion (N ≈ 57 patients) of the phase I ivuxolimab trial is reported in the paper. Intravenous ivuxolimab was administered to patients every 2 weeks at six dose levels: 0.01, 0.1, 0.3, 1.5, 3 and 10 mg/kg. Patients were allowed to have had prior anti-PD-1, anti-PD-L1 or anti-CTLA-4 therapy, and 40% to 45% of the dose-escalation patients had previously received checkpoint inhibitors. In the dose-escalation cohort, more than 80% of patients were male, and the mean age was roughly 60 years with a range of roughly 23 to 79. Among the roughly 52 dose-escalation patients, around 19 had hepatocellular carcinoma, approximately 15 melanoma, 9 renal cell carcinoma and 9 head and neck cancer. Overall study outcomes, separate from this receptor: Partial responders in the 0.1-3.0 mg/kg groups had among the lowest normalized peripheral clonal expansion, especially among CD8+ T cells. At doses of 0.1 to 3.0 mg/kg, clonal expansion of both CD4+ and CD8+ T cells in blood was seen between baseline and week 6. Low levels of normalized T-cell clonal expansion were also seen in some patients who did not respond. Antigen specificity was not determined for the clonally expanded peripheral T cells. After ivuxolimab, CD8+ T cells had more expanded clones than CD4+ T cells on average.

This clone was recorded only once. Its antigen remains undetermined. The sample holds no much larger clone one base away, and base qualities are not on file. The CDR3 numbers 12 residues from cysteine through phenylalanine. Solely the CDR3 DNA is kept, with 36 bases framed from the first base. From a lookup of the germline V gene (reference sequence), CDR1 and CDR2 are GTSNPN and SVGIG. V is reduced by 2 bases and J by 5 bases, leaving a spacing of 7 bases between them. Patients with a history of autoimmune disease or receiving systemic immunosuppression were excluded from the trial. Peripheral blood for TCR sequencing was collected from all dose cohorts at baseline, on cycle 4 day 1, and on cycle 7 day 1. The samples were drawn from a first-in-human, open-label, multicenter phase I dose-escalation trial of ivuxolimab. Adults with locally advanced or metastatic melanoma, renal cell, hepatocellular, or head and neck squamous cell carcinoma were enrolled in the trial. Before TCR sequencing, CD4+ and CD8+ T cells were separately sorted from peripheral blood.

For sequencing of the TCRbeta CDR3 region, genomic DNA was extracted from the sorted cells. TCRbeta CDR3 regions were sequenced using the immunoSEQ Assay. TCRdb mirrors the immuneACCESS table, restricted to in-frame sequences. Some clones are absent from its copies; in checked studies, under half trace to an unresolved V gene, and the reason for the others is unknown. This sample comprises 50,000 to 70,000 clones, roughly 85% of them detected only once. Roughly 3.1% of the sample is taken by the ten largest. Sequences were derived from CD4+ or CD8+ T cells sorted from blood, sampled in a trial of the OX40 agonist ivuxolimab. The source of this sequence is an adult with an advanced solid tumor such as melanoma, head and neck, liver or kidney cancer. The chain couples TRBV30 to TRBJ2-1, with a tentative D gene TRBD1 over 6 matching bases. This receptor has the CDR3 CAWSKGDNEQFF. DNA sequence: TGTGCCTGGAGTAAGGGGGACAATGAGCAGTTCTTC.